Described below is a single TCR beta chain sequence and its context. The sample originates from a study of blood T cell repertoires in COVID-19. Study details: Acute and convalescent COVID-19 samples came from the United States, Italy and Spain. The analysed material was cDNA or gDNA that came from T cells, B-cell-depleted T cells, or PBMCs.

CDR1 and CDR2 (germline): SQVTM, ANQGSEA. V was cut by 6 bases and J by 0 bases, with 12 bases left in between. The CDR3 is made up of 14 amino acids. Per the original methods: It was from reference gene primer amplification that nucleated cell counts were estimated. Here immunoSEQ multiplex PCR was the method, and the copy in TCRdb shows in-frame clones only, minus some. V and J calls and clone size are given by that table; D and trimming were obtained from the DNA. This table has under 200,000 clones, around 90% appearing once. V gene TRBV29-1 combines with J gene TRBJ1-5; D unresolved. This clonotype was obtained from a man aged 45 to 65 with acute or convalescent COVID-19. The sample comprised peripheral blood. CDR3 bases: TGCAGCGTGGCTCAGGATAATAGCAATCAGCCCCAGCATTTT. Residues: CSVAQDNSNQPQHF.